This T cell receptor beta chain was recovered during a study of T cell changes during pregnancy in multiple sclerosis. Measured with immunoSEQ multiplex PCR; TCRdb has only the in-frame clones, and not every one. Here the sample spans more than 35,000 clones, about nine tenths being singletons. Germline V gives CDR1 LGHNA, CDR2 YSLEER. Between the trimmed V and J ends, which lost 0 bases and 9 bases, there was a span of 9 bases. The CDR3 runs to 13 residues. The TCR sequence derives from a female donor in good health, enrolled as a control in a pregnancy study. The chain joins TRBV4-3 to TRBJ2-1; D gene ambiguous. Specimen: CD4+ T cells from peripheral blood mononuclear cells, collected in the first trimester of pregnancy. The CDR3 loop is CASSQERFGEQFF. Here the CDR3 DNA reads TGCGCCAGCAGCCAAGAAAGATTCGGTGAGCAGTTCTTC.